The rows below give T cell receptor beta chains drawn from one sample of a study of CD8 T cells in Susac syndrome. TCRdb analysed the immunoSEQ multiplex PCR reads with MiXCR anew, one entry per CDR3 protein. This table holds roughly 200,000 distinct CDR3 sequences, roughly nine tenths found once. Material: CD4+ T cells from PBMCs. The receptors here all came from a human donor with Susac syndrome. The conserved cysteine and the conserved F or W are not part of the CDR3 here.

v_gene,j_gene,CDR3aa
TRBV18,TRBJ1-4,ASSPLERLGEKLF
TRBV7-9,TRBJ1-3,ASSLALSGNTIY
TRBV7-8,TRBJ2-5,ASSLVGTGRLQGETQY
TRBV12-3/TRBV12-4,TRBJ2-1,ASSGGAYEQF
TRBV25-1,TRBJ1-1,ASSELKGQGVDEAF
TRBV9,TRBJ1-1,ASSVSGRDTEAF
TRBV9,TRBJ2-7,ASSPRSRGSYEQY
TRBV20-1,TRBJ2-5,SARLAGVIETQY
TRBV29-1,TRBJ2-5,SVDRGTQETQY
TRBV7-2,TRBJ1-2,ASSLGRGSSGYT
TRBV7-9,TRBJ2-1,ASQGFRPNEQF
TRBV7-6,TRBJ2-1,ASSSNPQGPSSYNEQF
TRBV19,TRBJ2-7,ASSTMGGSSAEQY
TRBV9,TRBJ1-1,ASSVGRGANTEAF
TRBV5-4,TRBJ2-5,ASSRYKETQY
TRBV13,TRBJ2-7,ASSLGPDSSSYEQY
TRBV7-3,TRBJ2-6,ASSSRMGQRVSGANVLT
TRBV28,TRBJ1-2,ASSSGQLTNYGYT
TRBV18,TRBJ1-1,ASSPPFTRTEAF
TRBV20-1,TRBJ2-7,SARDQLDGRDYEQY
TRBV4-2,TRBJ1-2,ASSQVLGGYT
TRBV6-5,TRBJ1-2,ASGGLGLSYGYT
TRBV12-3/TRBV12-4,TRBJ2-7,ASSLGGVRVNEQY
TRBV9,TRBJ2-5,ASSPIAGVETQY
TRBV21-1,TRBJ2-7,ASSKALRESHEQY
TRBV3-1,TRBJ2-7,ASSQDSWQY
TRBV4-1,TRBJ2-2,ASSQPGLGSRELF
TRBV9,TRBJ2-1,ASSVGMASGSPHRGEQF
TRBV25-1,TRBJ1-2,ASSDEGGSDGYT
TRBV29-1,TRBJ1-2,SAGTGDNYGYT
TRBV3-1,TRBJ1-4,ASRDGATNEKLF
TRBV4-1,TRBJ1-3,ASSQDRGTIY
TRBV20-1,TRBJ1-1,SARQNTEAF
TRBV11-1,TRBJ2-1,ASSSPGQGENEQF
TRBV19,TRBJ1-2,ASSMAGGAYGYT
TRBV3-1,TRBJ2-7,ASSPQRALPYEQY
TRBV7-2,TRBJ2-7,ASSLNYRDEQY
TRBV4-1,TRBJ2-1,ASSQGDYRADEQF
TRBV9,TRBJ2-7,ASSVELIAYEQY
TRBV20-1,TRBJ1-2,SARDLPNYGYT
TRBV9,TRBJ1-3,ASSVVAGGRRSGNTIY
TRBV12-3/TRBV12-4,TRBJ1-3,ASSPGDTISGNTIY
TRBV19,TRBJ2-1,ASSPGLYNEQF
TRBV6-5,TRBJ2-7,ASSYRGTPTYEQY
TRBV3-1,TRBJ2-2,ASSQGFRSGKGTGELF
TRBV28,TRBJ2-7,ASRLAGPYEQY
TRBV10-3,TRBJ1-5,AISGTGKGNQPQH
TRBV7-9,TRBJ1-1,ASSTTRTGVNTEAF
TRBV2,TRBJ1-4,ASSDNSGTANEKLF
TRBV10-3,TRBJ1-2,AISSGATTSYGYT
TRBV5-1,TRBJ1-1,ASSLEQITNTEAF
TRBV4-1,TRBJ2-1,ASSQATTGLAGYNEQF
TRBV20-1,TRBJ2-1,SARDRASGSLGNEQF
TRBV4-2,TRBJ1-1,ASSQEVVSENTEAF
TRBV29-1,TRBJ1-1,SVFLQGRNTEAF